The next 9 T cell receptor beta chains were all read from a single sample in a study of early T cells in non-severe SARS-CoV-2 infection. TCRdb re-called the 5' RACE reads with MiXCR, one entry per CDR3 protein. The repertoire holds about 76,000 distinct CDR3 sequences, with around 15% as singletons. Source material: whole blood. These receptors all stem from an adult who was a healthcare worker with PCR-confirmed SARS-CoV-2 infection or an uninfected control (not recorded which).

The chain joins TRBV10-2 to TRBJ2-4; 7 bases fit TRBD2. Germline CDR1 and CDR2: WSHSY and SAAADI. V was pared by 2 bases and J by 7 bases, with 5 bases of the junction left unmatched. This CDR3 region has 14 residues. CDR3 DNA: TGCGCCAGCAGTGAGACTAGCGTCGGGAACATTCAGTACTTC. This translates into CASSETSVGNIQYF.

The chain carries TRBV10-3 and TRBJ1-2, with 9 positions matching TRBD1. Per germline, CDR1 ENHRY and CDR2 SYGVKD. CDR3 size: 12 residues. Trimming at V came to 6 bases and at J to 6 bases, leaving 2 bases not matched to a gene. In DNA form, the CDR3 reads TGTGCCATCAGGGGACAGGGTGATGGCTACACCTTC. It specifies CAIRGQGDGYTF.

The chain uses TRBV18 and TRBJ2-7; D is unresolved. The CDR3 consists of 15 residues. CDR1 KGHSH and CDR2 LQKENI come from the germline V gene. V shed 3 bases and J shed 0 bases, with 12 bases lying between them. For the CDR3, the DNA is TGTGCCAGCTCACCTGACTTACAGAGCTCCTACGAGCAGTACTTC. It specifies CASSPDLQSSYEQYF. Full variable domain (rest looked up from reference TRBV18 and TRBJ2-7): NAGVMQNPRHLVRRRGQEARLRCSPMKGHSHVYWYRQLPEEGLKFMVYLQKENIIDESGMPKERFSAEFPKEGPSILRIQQVVRGDSAAYFCASSPDLQSSYEQYFGPGTRLTVT.

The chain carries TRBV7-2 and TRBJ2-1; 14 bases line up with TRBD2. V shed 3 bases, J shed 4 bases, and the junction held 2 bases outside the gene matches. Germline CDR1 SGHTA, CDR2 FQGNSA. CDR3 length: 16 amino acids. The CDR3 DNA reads TGTGCCAGCAGCTTCCGACTAGCGGGGGGGTACAATGAGCAGTTCTTC. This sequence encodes CASSFRLAGGYNEQFF.

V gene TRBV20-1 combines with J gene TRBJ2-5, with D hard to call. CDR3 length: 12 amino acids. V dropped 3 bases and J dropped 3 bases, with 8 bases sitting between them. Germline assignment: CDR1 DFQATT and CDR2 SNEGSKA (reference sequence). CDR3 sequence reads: CSARVTKETQYF. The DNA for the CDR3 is TGCAGTGCTAGGGTGACAAAAGAGACCCAGTACTTC.

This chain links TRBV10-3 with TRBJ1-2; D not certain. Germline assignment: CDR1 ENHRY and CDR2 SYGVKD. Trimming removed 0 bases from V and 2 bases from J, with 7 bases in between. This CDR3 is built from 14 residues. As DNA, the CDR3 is TGTGCCATCAGTGAGTCTCAGACCAACTATGGCTACACCTTC. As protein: CAISESQTNYGYTF.

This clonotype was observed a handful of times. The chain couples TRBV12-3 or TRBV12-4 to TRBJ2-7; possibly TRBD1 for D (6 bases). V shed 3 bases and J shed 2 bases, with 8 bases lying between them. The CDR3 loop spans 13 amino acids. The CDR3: CASSFGGPYEQYF. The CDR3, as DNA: TGTGCCAGCAGTTTTGGGGGCCCCTACGAGCAGTACTTC.

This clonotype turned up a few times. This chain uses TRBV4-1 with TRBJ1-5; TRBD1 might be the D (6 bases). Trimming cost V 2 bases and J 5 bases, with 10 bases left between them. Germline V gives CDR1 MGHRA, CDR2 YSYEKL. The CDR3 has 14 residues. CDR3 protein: CASSQTQGDQPQHF. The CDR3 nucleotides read TGCGCCAGCAGCCAAACACAGGGTGATCAGCCCCAGCATTTT.

CDR3 sequence: CATSRGNTGELFF. CDR3 DNA: TGTGCCACTTCCCGGGGGAACACCGGGGAGCTGTTTTTT. This chain uses TRBV7-2 with TRBJ2-2; D perhaps matches TRBD2 (5 bases). Trimming cost V 10 bases and J 1 base, with 10 bases left between them. The CDR3 runs 13 residues. The germline V gene encodes CDR1 SGHTA and CDR2 FQGNSA.